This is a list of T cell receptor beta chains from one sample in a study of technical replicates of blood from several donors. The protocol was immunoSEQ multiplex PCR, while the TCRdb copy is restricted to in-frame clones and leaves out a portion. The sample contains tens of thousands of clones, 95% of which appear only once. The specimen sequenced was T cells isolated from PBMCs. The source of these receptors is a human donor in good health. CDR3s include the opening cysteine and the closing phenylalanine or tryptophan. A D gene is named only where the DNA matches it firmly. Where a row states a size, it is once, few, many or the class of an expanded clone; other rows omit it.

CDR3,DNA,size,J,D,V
CASSLAGSWSSYNEQFF,TGCGCCAGCAGCTTGGCCGGATCTTGGAGCTCCTACAATGAGCAGTTCTTC,NA,TRBJ2-1,NA,TRBV5-1
CAISSTGGMRETQYF,TGTGCCATCAGTTCAACAGGGGGCATGCGCGAGACCCAGTACTTC,NA,TRBJ2-5,TRBD1,TRBV10-3
CASTHLAGETQYF,TGTGCCAGCACCCATCTAGCGGGAGAGACCCAGTACTTC,NA,TRBJ2-5,TRBD2,TRBV6-5
CASSQDRGVGQGGYEQYF,TGCGCCAGCAGCCAAGATCGAGGGGTAGGACAGGGGGGCTACGAGCAGTACTTC,NA,TRBJ2-7,TRBD1,TRBV4-1
CASSLPGLKVYEQYF,TGTGCCAGCAGCCTTCCGGGACTGAAAGTATACGAGCAGTACTTC,NA,TRBJ2-7,NA,TRBV5-6
CASSYSTGPGNTIYF,TGTGCCAGCAGTTACTCGACGGGTCCTGGAAACACCATATATTTT,NA,TRBJ1-3,NA,TRBV6-5
CASRPRAADSGANVLTF,TGTGCCAGTAGGCCACGGGCAGCGGACTCTGGGGCCAACGTCCTGACTTTC,NA,TRBJ2-6,NA,TRBV19
CASSSQRALPSNEQFF,TGTGCCAGCAGCTCCCAAAGAGCATTGCCTAGCAATGAGCAGTTCTTC,NA,TRBJ2-1,NA,TRBV11-2
CASSTPPGVADTQYF,TGTGCCAGTAGTACCCCCCCGGGGGTCGCGGATACGCAGTATTTT,NA,TRBJ2-3,NA,TRBV19
CASSQRRHVSTPGELFF,TGCGCCAGCAGCCAACGCAGACACGTATCGACACCCGGGGAGCTGTTTTTT,NA,TRBJ2-2,NA,TRBV4-1
CASALTQGNRDTQYF,TGCGCCAGCGCCCTAACACAGGGTAATCGAGATACGCAGTATTTT,NA,TRBJ2-3,NA,TRBV4-1
CSVLVAVEQYF,TGCAGCGTTCTTGTAGCTGTCGAGCAGTACTTC,NA,TRBJ2-7,NA,TRBV29-1
CASSGTEQETTNEKLFF,TGTGCCAGCAGTGGGACAGAACAAGAGACAACTAATGAAAAACTGTTTTTT,NA,TRBJ1-4,NA,TRBV2
CASSYSRLAAPYEQYF,TGTGCCAGCAGTTACTCGAGACTAGCGGCTCCCTACGAGCAGTACTTC,NA,TRBJ2-7,TRBD2,TRBV6-5
CASSFGVQETQYF,TGTGCCAGCAGCTTCGGGGTACAAGAGACCCAGTACTTC,NA,TRBJ2-5,NA,TRBV11-2
CASSVSGKNIQYF,TGTGCCAGCAGTGTTAGCGGAAAAAACATTCAGTACTTC,NA,TRBJ2-4,NA,TRBV6-5
CASRTSGDGQPQHF,TGTGCCAGCAGGACGTCGGGGGATGGACAGCCCCAGCATTTT,NA,TRBJ1-5,NA,TRBV27
CASSYDSLGDTQYF,TGTGCCAGCAGTTACGACAGCCTTGGAGATACGCAGTATTTT,NA,TRBJ2-3,NA,TRBV6-5
CASVGGGAGETQYF,TGTGCCAGCGTGGGCGGGGGGGCCGGTGAGACCCAGTACTTC,NA,TRBJ2-5,TRBD2,TRBV6-6
CASSPLGPGTEAFF,TGTGCCAGCTCACCACTAGGACCGGGGACTGAAGCTTTCTTT,few,TRBJ1-1,NA,TRBV18
CASSDMTGYFNYEQYF,TGTGCCAGCAGCGACATGACAGGGTATTTCAACTACGAGCAGTACTTC,NA,TRBJ2-7,TRBD1,TRBV7-9
CASSGPGYGNTIYF,TGTGCCAGCAGTGGCCCAGGGTATGGAAACACCATATATTTT,once,TRBJ1-3,NA,TRBV28
CASDSAGLNTEAFF,TGTGCCAGTGACTCGGCAGGGCTGAACACTGAAGCTTTCTTT,NA,TRBJ1-1,NA,TRBV19
CASSPVLGGLYNQPQHF,TGCGCCAGCAGCCCAGTTTTAGGGGGATTATACAATCAGCCCCAGCATTTT,NA,TRBJ1-5,NA,TRBV4-1
CASSLVTGPIYGYTF,TGTGCCAGCAGCTTAGTTACAGGACCGATCTATGGCTACACCTTC,NA,TRBJ1-2,NA,TRBV7-2
CASSEVGTTNTEAFF,TGTGCCAGCAGTGAAGTGGGGACTACGAACACTGAAGCTTTCTTT,NA,TRBJ1-1,NA,TRBV2
CASSPREKGLYQAFF,TGTGCCAGCAGCCCACGGGAAAAAGGGCTCTATCAAGCTTTCTTT,NA,TRBJ1-1,NA,TRBV7-6
CASSRNDRGNSPLHF,TGTGCCAGCAGCCGTAACGACAGGGGTAATTCACCCCTCCACTTT,NA,TRBJ1-6,TRBD1,TRBV6-5
CASSLSSGTALQF,TGTGCCAGCAGCTTATCCTCTGGGACAGCGCTTCAGTTT,NA,TRBJ1-4,TRBD1,TRBV7-8
CASSLHFGRGAPYEQYF,TGTGCCAGCAGCTTACATTTTGGGCGGGGCGCCCCCTACGAGCAGTACTTC,NA,TRBJ2-7,NA,TRBV7-9
CASSQHSISGNTIYF,TGCGCCAGCAGCCAGCACTCAATCTCTGGAAACACCATATATTTT,once,TRBJ1-3,NA,TRBV4-1
CASSSLEGNTEAFF,TGTGCCAGCAGTTCCCTAGAGGGGAACACTGAAGCTTTCTTT,few,TRBJ1-1,NA,TRBV25-1
CASSVRGSGNTIYF,TGTGCCAGCAGCGTAAGGGGGTCTGGAAACACCATATATTTT,NA,TRBJ1-3,NA,TRBV9
CASSLDRGRQETQYF,TGTGCCAGCAGCCTAGACAGGGGGCGTCAAGAGACCCAGTACTTC,NA,TRBJ2-5,TRBD1,TRBV7-2
CASSLGRRSGEKLFF,TGTGCCAGCAGCTTGGGCCGCCGGAGCGGGGAAAAACTGTTTTTT,NA,TRBJ1-4,NA,TRBV5-6